This T cell receptor beta chain stems from a study of cytomegalovirus exposure and HLA in healthy donors. Study conclusions and caveats: Most TCR sequences were rare, but some public TCRs occurred in many donors. Cytomegalovirus status was reportedly diagnosed by the classifier with high specificity and sensitivity. The study labeled under 200 TCR beta chains cytomegalovirus-associated.

TCRdb's copy holds only in-frame clones and misses some; the assay was immunoSEQ multiplex PCR. There are about 76,000 clones in the sample; roughly 94% occur only once, and 0.55% to 0.65% lies in the top ten. With respect to this clone: Antigen unknown.

The CDR3 contains 11 residues. Germline trimming cut 5 bases from V and 13 bases from J; bases unmatched to any gene: 6. Looked up from germline, CDR1 is SNHLY and CDR2 is FYNNEI. The V gene is TRBV2, the J gene TRBJ1-2, with TRBD1 identical over 8 bases. The receptor was derived from a woman aged 18 to 35 in good health and CMV-seronegative. The sample comprised PBMCs. CDR3 sequence reads: CASSLGQGGTF. For the CDR3, the DNA is TGTGCCAGCAGTCTCGGACAGGGCGGCACCTTC.